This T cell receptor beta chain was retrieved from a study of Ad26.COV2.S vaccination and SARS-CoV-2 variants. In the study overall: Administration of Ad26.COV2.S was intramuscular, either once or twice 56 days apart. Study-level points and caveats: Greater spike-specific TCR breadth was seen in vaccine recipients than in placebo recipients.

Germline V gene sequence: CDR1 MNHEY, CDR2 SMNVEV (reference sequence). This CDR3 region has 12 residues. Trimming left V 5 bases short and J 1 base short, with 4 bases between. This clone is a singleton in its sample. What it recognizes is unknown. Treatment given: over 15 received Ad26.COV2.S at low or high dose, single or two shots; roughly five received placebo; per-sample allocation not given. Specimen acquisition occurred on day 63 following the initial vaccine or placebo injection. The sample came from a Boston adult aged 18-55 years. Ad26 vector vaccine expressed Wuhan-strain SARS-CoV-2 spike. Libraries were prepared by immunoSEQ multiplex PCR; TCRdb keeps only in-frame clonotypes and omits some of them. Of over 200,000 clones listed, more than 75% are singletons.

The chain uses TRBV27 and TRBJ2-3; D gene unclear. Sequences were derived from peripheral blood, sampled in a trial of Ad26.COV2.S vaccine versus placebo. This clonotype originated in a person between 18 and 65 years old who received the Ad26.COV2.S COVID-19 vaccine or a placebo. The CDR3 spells CASSERTDTQYF. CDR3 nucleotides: TGTGCCAGCAGTGAACGCACAGATACGCAGTATTTT.